Following are 9 T cell receptor beta chains from one sample sequenced in a study of cytomegalovirus exposure and HLA in healthy donors. The study ran its PCR with 60 Vbeta and 13 Jbeta primers. The protocol was immunoSEQ multiplex PCR, while the TCRdb copy is restricted to in-frame clones and leaves out a portion. This table holds about 200,000 clones, roughly 80% found once. Sequenced: PBMCs. Receptors originate from a man aged 35 to 55 in good health and CMV-seronegative.

J is TRBJ1-5 and V is TRBV28; a weak D match, TRBD1 (6 bases). V was clipped by 4 bases and J by 6 bases, with 16 bases between them. The CDR3 extends over 15 amino acids. Germline CDR1 MDHEN, CDR2 SYDVKM. CDR3 amino acids: CASSSPTGFFQPQHF. CDR3 coding DNA: TGTGCCAGCAGTTCCCCTACAGGGTTTTTTCAGCCCCAGCATTTT.

CDR3 region: CASSLDRVYEQYF. CDR3 coding DNA: TGCGCCAGCAGCTTGGACAGGGTCTACGAGCAGTACTTC. The chain couples TRBV5-1 to TRBJ2-7; TRBD1 might be the D (6 bases). Germline loops: CDR1 SGHRS, CDR2 YFSETQ. This CDR3 has 13 amino acids. V was clipped by 0 bases and J by 3 bases, with 7 bases between them.

The J gene is TRBJ1-4, the V gene TRBV28; 7 bases match TRBD1. The J segment lost 4 bases and the V segment lost 6 bases, leaving 8 bases of the junction unmatched. The CDR3 loop spans 15 amino acids. In germline, CDR1 is MDHEN, CDR2 SYDVKM. CDR3: CASRHYRGLNEKLFF. The CDR3 coding sequence is TGTGCCAGCAGACATTACAGGGGCCTTAATGAAAAACTGTTTTTT. The full variable domain, with the rest looked up from reference TRBV28 and TRBJ1-4, is DVKVTQSSRYLVKRTGEKVFLECVQDMDHENMFWYRQDPGLGLRLIYFSYDVKMKEKGDIPEGYSVSREKKERFSLILESASTNQTSMYLCASRHYRGLNEKLFFGSGTQLSVL.

In its sample, this clone was seen once. CDR3 sequence: CASSLLILAGGSDEQFF. CDR3 in DNA: TGCGCCAGCAGCTTGTTGATCTTAGCGGGGGGGAGCGATGAGCAGTTCTTC. The chain recombines TRBV5-1 with TRBJ2-1, with 11 bases fitting TRBD2. CDR3 length equals 17 residues. Losses at the gene ends were 1 base for V and 8 bases for J; bases not matched to a gene: 11. The germline CDR1 and CDR2 sequences are SGHRS and YFSETQ.

V is TRBV25-1 and J is TRBJ2-5; D perhaps matches TRBD2 (6 bases). The V end was cut by 3 bases, the J end by 5 bases, with 13 bases between. The CDR3 covers 14 residues. CDR1 and CDR2 from the germline V gene are MGHDK and SYGVNS. DNA of the CDR3: TGTGCCAGCAGTGATCCCAGAAGCGGGGAGACCCAGTACTTC. It specifies CASSDPRSGETQYF.

The chain recombines TRBV7-9 with TRBJ1-3; D gene uncertain. Trimming took off 6 bases at V and 2 bases at J, with 11 bases between the two ends. Germline V gives CDR1 SEHNR, CDR2 FQNEAQ (reference sequence). The CDR3 is 14 residues long. In nucleotides, the CDR3 is TGTGCCAGCAGATCCGGAGGCGCTGGAAACACCATATATTTT. Translated: CASRSGGAGNTIYF.

This sequence joins TRBV7-9 and TRBJ2-1; 10 nucleotides agree with TRBD1. The V segment lost 5 bases and the J segment 0 bases; nucleotides outside the gene matches: 4. Germline V lookup: CDR1 SEHNR, CDR2 FQNEAQ (reference sequence). This CDR3 has 16 amino acids. CDR3 bases: TGTGCCAGCAGCCAAGGACAGGGGGGCTCCTACAATGAGCAGTTCTTC. This sequence encodes CASSQGQGGSYNEQFF.

This clone was counted between two and nine times. The rearrangement joins TRBV19 to TRBJ1-6; 7 nucleotides agree with TRBD1. This CDR3 is 15 amino acids long. V lost 7 bases, J lost 9 bases, and 12 bases stayed unmatched. The V gene's germline CDR1 is LNHDA and CDR2 SQIVND (reference sequence). The CDR3 DNA reads TGTGCCAGTAACAGAGGGACAGTCCGCGGTTCACCCCTCCACTTT. It codes for CASNRGTVRGSPLHF.

The chain recombines TRBV19 with TRBJ1-1, with unresolved D. The CDR3 extends over 11 amino acids. CDR1 and CDR2 (germline): LNHDA, SQIVND (reference sequence). This CDR3 is CALGSGVGAFF. The DNA of the CDR3 is TGTGCTTTGGGGAGCGGGGTAGGCGCTTTCTTT.